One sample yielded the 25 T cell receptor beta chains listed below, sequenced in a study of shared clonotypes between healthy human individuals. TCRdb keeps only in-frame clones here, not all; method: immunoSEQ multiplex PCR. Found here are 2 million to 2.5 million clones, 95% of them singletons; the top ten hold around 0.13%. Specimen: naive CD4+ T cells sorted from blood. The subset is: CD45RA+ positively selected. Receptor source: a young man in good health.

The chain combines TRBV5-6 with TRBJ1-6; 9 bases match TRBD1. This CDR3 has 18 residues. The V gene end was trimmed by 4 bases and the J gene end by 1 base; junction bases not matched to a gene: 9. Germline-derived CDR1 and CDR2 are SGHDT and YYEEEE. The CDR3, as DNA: TGTGCCAGCAGCCTCGGGACAGGGAAACGGTCCTATAATTCACCCCTCCACTTT. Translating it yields CASSLGTGKRSYNSPLHF.

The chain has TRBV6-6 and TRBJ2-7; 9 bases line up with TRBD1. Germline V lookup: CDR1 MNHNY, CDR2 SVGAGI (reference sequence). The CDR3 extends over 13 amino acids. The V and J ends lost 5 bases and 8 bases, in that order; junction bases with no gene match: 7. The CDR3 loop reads CASSPTGGVKQYF. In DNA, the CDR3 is TGTGCCAGCAGTCCAACAGGGGGCGTCAAGCAGTACTTC.

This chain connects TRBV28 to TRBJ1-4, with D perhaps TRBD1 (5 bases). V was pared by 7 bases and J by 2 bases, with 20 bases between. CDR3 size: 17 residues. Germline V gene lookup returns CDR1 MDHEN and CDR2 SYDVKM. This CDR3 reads CASTNAGLPGTNEKLFF. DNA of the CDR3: TGTGCCAGCACCAACGCGGGACTTCCCGGCACTAATGAAAAACTGTTTTTT.

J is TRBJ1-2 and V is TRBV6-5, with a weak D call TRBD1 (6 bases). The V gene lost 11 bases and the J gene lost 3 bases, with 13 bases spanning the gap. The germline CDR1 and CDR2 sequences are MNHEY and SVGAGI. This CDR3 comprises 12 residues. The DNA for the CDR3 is TGTGCCGCCAGGAGGACAGACTATGGCTACACCTTC. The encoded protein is CAARRTDYGYTF.

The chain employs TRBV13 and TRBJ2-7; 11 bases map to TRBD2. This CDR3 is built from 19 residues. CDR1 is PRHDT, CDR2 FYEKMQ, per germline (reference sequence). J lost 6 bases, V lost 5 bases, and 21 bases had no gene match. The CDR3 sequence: CASSGYSGGAHRDTGEQYF. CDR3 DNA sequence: TGTGCCAGCAGCGGATATAGCGGGGGGGCCCATAGGGACACGGGCGAGCAGTACTTC.

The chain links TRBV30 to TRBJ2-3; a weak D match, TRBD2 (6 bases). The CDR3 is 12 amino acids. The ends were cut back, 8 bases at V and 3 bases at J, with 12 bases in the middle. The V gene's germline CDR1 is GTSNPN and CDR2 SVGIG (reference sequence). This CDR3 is CALVAGTDTQYF. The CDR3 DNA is TGTGCCCTCGTTGCGGGGACAGATACGCAGTATTTT.

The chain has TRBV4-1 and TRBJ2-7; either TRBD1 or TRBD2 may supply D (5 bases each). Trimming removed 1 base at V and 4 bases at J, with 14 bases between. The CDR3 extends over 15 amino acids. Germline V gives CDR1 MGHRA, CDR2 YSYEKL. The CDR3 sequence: CASSQAYGGWYEQYF. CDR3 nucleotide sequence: TGCGCCAGCAGCCAAGCGTATGGGGGTTGGTACGAGCAGTACTTC.

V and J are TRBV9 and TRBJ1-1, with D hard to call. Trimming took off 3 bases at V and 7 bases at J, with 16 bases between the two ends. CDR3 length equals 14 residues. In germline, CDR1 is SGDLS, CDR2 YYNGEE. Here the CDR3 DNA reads TGTGCCAGCAGCGCCAGGACCTTCTCTTATGAAGCTTTCTTT. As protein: CASSARTFSYEAFF.

This CDR3 reads CASKRGMSSYEQYF. CDR3 in DNA: TGTGCCAGCAAACGGGGGATGAGCTCCTACGAGCAGTACTTC. This rearrangement joins TRBV6-5 to TRBJ2-7, with D perhaps matching TRBD2 (6 bases). V lost 7 bases and J lost 0, with 13 bases in between. CDR1 is MNHEY and CDR2 is SVGAGI in the germline V gene. The CDR3 sequence is 14 residues long.

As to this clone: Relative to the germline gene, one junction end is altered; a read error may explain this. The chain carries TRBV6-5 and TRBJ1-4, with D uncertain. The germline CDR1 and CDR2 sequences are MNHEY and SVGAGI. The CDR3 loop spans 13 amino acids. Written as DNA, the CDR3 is TGTGCCAGCAGTTACTCCTCCCCGGGCGGACTGATTTTT. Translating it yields CASSYSSPGGLIF.

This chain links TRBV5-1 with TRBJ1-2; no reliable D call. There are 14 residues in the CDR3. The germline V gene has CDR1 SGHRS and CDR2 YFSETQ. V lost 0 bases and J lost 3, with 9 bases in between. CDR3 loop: CASSLETADYGYTF. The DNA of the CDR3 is TGCGCCAGCAGCTTGGAGACGGCTGACTATGGCTACACCTTC.

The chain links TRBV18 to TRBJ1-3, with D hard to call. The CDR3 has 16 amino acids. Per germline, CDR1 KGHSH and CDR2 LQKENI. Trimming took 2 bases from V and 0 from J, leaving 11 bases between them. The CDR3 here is CASSPLDASSGNTIYF. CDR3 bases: TGTGCCAGCTCACCATTGGACGCTAGCTCTGGAAACACCATATATTTT.

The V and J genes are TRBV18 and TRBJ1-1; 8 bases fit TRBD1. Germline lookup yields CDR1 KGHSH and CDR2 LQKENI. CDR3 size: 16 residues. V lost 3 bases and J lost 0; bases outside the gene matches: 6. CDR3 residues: CASSPRTGWMNTEAFF. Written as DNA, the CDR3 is TGTGCCAGCTCACCGAGGACAGGGTGGATGAACACTGAAGCTTTCTTT. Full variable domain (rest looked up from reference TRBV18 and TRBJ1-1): NAGVMQNPRHLVRRRGQEARLRCSPMKGHSHVYWYRQLPEEGLKFMVYLQKENIIDESGMPKERFSAEFPKEGPSILRIQQVVRGDSAAYFCASSPRTGWMNTEAFFGQGTRLTVV.

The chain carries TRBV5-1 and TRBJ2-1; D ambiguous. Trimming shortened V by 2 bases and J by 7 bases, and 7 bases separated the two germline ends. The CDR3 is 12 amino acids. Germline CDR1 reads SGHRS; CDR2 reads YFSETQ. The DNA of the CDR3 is TGCGCCAGCAGCTTTGAAGGAAATGAGCAGTTCTTC. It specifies CASSFEGNEQFF.

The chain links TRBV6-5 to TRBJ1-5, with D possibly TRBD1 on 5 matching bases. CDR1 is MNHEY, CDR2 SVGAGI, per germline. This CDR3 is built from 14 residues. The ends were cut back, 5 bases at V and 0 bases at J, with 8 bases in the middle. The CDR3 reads CASSGHHSNQPQHF. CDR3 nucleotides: TGTGCCAGCAGTGGACATCATAGCAATCAGCCCCAGCATTTT.

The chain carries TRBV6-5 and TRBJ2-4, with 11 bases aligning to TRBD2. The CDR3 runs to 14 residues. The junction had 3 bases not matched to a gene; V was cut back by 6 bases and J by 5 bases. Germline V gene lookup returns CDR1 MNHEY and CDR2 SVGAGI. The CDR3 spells CASSLTSGENIQYF. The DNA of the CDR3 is TGTGCCAGCAGCCTGACTAGCGGGGAAAACATTCAGTACTTC.

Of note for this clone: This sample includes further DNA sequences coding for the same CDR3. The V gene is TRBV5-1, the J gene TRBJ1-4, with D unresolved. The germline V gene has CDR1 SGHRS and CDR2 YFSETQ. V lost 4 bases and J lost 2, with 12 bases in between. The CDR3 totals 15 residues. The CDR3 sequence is CASSPGRATNEKLFF. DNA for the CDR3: TGCGCCAGCAGCCCTGGACGGGCTACTAATGAAAAACTGTTTTTT.

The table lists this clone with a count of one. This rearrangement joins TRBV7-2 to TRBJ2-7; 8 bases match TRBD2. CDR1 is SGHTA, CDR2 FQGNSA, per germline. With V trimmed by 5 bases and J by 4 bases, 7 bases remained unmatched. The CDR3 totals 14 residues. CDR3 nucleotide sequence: TGTGCCAGCAGCCTGGGACTAGTCTATTACGAGCAGTACTTC. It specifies CASSLGLVYYEQYF.

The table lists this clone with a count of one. Here the CDR3 DNA reads TGTGCCAGCACTAGGGACTTTTTAGCTGGAAACACCATATATTTT. Translation gives CASTRDFLAGNTIYF. The chain couples TRBV6-1 to TRBJ1-3; D might be TRBD1 (5 bases). Trimming pared 7 bases from V and 2 bases from J, leaving 15 bases between. The CDR3 contains 15 residues. Looked up from germline, CDR1 is MNHNS and CDR2 is SASEGT.

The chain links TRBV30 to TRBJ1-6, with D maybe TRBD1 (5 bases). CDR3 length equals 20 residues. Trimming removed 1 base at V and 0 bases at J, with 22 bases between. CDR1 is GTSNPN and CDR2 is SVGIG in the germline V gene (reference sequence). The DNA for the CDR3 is TGTGCCTGGAGTGCCAACCGCGGGACGGACTTGAGCTCCTATAATTCACCCCTCCACTTT. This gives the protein CAWSANRGTDLSSYNSPLHF.

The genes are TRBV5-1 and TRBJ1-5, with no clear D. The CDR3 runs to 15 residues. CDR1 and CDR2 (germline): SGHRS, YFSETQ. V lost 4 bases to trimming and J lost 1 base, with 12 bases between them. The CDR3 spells CASSPGGQSNQPQHF. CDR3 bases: TGCGCCAGCAGCCCCGGTGGTCAGAGCAATCAGCCCCAGCATTTT.

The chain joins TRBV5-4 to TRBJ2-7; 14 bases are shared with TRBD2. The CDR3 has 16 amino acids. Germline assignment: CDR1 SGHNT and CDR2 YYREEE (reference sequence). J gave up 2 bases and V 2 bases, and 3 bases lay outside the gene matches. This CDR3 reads CASSFRLAGGPYEQYF. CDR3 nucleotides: TGTGCCAGCAGCTTTAGACTAGCGGGGGGGCCCTACGAGCAGTACTTC.

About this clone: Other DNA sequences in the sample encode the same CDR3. CDR3 nucleotides: TGTGCCAGCAGCTCGGGGAGCTCCTACGAGCAGTACTTC. Protein product: CASSSGSSYEQYF. The J gene is TRBJ2-7, the V gene TRBV5-4, with D perhaps TRBD2 (5 bases). Trimming removed 3 bases at V and 0 bases at J, with 7 bases between. Germline assignment: CDR1 SGHNT and CDR2 YYREEE (reference sequence). The CDR3 contains 13 residues.

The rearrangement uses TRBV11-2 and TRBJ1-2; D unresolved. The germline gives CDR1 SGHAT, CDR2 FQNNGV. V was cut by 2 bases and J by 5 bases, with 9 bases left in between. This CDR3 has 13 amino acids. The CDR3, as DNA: TGTGCCAGCAGCTTATCCGCAGATTATGGCTACACCTTC. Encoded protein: CASSLSADYGYTF. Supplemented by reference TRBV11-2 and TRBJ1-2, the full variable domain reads EAGVAQSPRYKIIEKRQSVAFWCNPISGHATLYWYQQILGQGPKLLIQFQNNGVVDDSQLPKDRFSAERLKGVDSTLKIQPAKLEDSAVYLCASSLSADYGYTFGSGTRLTVV.

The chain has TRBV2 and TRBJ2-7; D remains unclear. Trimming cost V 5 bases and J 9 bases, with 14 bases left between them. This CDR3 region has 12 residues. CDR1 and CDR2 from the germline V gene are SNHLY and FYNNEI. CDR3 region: CASSSLNPRQYF. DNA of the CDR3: TGTGCCAGCAGTTCCCTGAACCCACGGCAGTACTTC.